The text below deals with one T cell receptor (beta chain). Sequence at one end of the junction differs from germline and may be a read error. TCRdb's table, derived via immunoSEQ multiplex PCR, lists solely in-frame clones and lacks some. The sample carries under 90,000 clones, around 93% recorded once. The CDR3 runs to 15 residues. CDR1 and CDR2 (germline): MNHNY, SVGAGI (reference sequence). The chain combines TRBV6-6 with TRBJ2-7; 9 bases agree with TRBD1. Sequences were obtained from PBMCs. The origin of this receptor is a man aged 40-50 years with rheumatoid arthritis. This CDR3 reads CASSYSRDRAYEQYF. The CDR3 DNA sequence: TGTGCCAGCAGCTACTCCCGGGACAGGGCCTACGAGCAGTACTTC.